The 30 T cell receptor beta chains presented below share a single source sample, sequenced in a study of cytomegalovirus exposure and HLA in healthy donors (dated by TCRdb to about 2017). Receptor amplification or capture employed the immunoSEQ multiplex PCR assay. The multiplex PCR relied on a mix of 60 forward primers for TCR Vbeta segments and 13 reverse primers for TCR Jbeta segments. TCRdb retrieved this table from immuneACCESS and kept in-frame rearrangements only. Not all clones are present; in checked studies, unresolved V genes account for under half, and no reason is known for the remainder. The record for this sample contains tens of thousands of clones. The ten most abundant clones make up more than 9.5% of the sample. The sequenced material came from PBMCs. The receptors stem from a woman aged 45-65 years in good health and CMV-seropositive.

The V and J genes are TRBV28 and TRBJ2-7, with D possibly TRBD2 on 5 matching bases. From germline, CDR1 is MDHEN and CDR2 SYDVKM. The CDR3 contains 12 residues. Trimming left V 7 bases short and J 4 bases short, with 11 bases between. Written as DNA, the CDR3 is TGTGCCAGCACCAAACGGGGTTACGAGCAGTACTTC. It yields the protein CASTKRGYEQYF.

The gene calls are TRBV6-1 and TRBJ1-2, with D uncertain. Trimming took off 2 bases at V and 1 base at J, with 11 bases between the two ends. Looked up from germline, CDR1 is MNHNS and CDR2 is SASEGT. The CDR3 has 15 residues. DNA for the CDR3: TGTGCCAGCAGTGAAAGATTTCGGGGTAACTATGGCTACACCTTC. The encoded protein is CASSERFRGNYGYTF.

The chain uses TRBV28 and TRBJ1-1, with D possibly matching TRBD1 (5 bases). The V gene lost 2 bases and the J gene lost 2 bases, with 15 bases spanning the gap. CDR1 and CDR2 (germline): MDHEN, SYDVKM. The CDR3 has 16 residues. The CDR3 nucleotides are TGTGCCAGCAGTTTACCTATGGCAGGGCTCAACACTGAAGCTTTCTTT. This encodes CASSLPMAGLNTEAFF.

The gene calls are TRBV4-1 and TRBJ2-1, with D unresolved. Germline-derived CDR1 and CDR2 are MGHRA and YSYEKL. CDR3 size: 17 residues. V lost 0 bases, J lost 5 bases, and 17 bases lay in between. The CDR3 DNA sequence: TGCGCCAGCAGCCAAGATCTCTCAGCGTTCGTGGACAATGAGCAGTTCTTC. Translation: CASSQDLSAFVDNEQFF.

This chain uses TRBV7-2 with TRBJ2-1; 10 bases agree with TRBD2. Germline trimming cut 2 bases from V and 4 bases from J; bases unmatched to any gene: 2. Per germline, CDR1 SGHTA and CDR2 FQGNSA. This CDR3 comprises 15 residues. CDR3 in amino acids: CASSLTSGTYNEQFF. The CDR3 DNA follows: TGTGCCAGCAGCTTAACTAGCGGGACGTACAATGAGCAGTTCTTC.

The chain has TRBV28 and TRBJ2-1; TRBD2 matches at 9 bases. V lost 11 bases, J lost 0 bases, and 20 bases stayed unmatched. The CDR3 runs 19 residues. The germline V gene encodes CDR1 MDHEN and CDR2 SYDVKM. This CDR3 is CASHSGLAGPTISYNEQFF. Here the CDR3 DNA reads TGTGCCTCGCATTCGGGGCTAGCGGGGCCTACTATCTCCTACAATGAGCAGTTCTTC.

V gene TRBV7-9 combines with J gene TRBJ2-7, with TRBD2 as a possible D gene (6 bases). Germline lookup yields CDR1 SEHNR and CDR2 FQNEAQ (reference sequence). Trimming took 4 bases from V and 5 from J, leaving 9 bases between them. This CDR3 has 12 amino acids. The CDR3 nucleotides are TGTGCCAGCAGCTCCGGGAGCAACGAGCAGTACTTC. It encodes CASSSGSNEQYF. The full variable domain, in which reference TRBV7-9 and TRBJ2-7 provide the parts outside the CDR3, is DTGVSQNPRHKITKRGQNVTFRCDPISEHNRLYWYRQTLGQGPEFLTYFQNEAQLEKSRLLSDRFSAERPKGSFSTLEIQRTEQGDSAMYLCASSSGSNEQYFGPGTRLTVT.

The chain's CDR3 is CASSQVDSTMGDQPQHF. The CDR3 DNA is TGTGCCAGCAGCCAAGTCGACAGCACAATGGGCGATCAGCCCCAGCATTTT. The rearrangement joins TRBV4-2 to TRBJ1-5; a weak D match, TRBD1 (5 bases). Trimming removed 1 base at V and 5 bases at J, with 18 bases between. Germline V lookup: CDR1 LGHNA, CDR2 YNFKEQ. The CDR3 is 17 amino acids.

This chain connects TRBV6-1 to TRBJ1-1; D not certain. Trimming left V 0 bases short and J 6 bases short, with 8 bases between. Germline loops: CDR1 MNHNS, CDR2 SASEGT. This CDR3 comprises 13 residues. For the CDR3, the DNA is TGTGCCAGCAGTGAAGCAGATAGAGCTGAAGCTTTCTTT. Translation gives CASSEADRAEAFF.

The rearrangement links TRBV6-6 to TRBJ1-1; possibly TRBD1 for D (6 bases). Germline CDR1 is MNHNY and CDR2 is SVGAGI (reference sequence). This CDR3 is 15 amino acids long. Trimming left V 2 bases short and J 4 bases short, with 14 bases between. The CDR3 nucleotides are TGTGCCAGCAGTTACGGGCCAGGGGTGGTCACTGAAGCTTTCTTT. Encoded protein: CASSYGPGVVTEAFF.

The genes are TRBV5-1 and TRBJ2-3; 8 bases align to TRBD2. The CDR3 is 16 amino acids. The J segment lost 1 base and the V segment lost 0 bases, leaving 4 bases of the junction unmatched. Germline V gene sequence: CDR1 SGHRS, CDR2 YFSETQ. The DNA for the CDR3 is TGCGCCAGCAGCTTGGCCCCGGGGGGGGGCACAGATACGCAGTATTTT. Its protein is CASSLAPGGGTDTQYF.

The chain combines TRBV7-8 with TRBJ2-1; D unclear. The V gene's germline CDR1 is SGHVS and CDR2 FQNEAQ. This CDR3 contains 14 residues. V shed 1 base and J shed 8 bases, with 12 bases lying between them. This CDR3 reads CASSLEFSFHEQFF. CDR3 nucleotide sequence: TGTGCCAGCAGCTTAGAGTTTAGTTTCCATGAGCAGTTCTTC.

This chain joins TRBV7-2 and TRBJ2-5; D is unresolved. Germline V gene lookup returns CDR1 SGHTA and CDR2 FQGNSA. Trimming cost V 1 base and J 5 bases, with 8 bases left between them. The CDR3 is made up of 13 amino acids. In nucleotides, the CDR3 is TGTGCCAGCAGCTTAGAACCGGTGGAGACCCAGTACTTC. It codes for CASSLEPVETQYF.

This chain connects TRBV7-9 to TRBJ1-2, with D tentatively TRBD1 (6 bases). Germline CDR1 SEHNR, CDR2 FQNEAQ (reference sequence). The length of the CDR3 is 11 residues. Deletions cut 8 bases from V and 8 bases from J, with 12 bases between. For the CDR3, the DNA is TGTGCCAGCTACTCTCAGGGGGGCTACACCTTC. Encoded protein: CASYSQGGYTF.

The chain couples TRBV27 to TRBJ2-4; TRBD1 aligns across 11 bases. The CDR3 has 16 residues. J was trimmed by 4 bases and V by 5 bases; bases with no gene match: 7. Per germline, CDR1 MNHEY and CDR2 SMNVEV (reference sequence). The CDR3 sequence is CASSPRDRGMKNIQYF. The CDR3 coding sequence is TGTGCCAGCAGTCCGCGGGACAGGGGGATGAAAAACATTCAGTACTTC.

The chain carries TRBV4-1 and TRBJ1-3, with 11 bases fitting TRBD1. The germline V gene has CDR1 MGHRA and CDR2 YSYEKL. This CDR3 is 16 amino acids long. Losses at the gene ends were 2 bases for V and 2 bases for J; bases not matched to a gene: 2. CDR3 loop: CASSQPGQGAGNTIYF. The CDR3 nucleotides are TGCGCCAGCAGCCAACCGGGACAGGGGGCTGGAAACACCATATATTTT.

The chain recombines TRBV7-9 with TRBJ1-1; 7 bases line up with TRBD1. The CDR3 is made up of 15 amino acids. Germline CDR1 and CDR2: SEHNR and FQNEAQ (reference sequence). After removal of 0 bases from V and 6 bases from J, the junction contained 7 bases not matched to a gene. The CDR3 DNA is TGTGCCAGCAGCTTAGCGTCAGGGGGAGGCCCTGAAGCTTTCTTT. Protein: CASSLASGGGPEAFF.

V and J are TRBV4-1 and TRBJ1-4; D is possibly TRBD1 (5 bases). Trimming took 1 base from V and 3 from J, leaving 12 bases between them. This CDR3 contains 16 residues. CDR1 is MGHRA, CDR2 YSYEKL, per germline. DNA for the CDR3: TGCGCCAGCAGCCAAGGTCGGGGGGTAGCTAATGAAAAACTGTTTTTT. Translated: CASSQGRGVANEKLFF.

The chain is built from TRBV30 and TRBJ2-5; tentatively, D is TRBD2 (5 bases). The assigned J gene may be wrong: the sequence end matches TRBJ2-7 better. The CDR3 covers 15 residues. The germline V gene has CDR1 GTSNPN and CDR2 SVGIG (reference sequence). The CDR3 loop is CAWTRLRGVNDEQYF. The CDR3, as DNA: TGTGCCTGGACAAGACTACGGGGAGTAAACGACGAGCAGTACTTC.

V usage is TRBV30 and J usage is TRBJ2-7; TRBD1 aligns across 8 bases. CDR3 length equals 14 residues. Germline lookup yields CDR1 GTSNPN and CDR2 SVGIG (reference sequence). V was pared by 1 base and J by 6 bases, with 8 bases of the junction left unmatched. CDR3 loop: CAWSGQGWVREQYF. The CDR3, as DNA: TGTGCCTGGAGTGGACAGGGGTGGGTCCGCGAGCAGTACTTC.

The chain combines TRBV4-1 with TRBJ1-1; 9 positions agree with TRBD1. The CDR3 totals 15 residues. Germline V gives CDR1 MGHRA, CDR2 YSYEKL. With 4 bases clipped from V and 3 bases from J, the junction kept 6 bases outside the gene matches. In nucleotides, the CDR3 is TGCGCCAGCAGCCCGGGACAGGGCCCTGACACTGAAGCTTTCTTT. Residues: CASSPGQGPDTEAFF.

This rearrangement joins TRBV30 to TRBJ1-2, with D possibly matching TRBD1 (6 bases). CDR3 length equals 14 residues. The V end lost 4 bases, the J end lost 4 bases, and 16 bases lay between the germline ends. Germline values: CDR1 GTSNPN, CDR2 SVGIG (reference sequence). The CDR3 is CAWTPPGQFYGYTF. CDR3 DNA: TGTGCCTGGACCCCCCCCGGACAGTTCTATGGCTACACCTTC.

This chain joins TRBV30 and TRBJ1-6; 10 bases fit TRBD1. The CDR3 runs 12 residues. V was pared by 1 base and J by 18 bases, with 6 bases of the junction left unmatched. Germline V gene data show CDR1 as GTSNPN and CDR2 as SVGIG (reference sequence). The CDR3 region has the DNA TGTGCCTGGAGTGCCGGGACAGGGGTTAACCACTTT. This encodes CAWSAGTGVNHF.

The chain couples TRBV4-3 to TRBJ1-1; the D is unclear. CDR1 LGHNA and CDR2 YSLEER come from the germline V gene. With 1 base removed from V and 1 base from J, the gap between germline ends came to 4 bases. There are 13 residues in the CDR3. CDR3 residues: CASSQAGNTEAFF. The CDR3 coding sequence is TGCGCCAGCAGCCAAGCAGGGAACACTGAAGCTTTCTTT.

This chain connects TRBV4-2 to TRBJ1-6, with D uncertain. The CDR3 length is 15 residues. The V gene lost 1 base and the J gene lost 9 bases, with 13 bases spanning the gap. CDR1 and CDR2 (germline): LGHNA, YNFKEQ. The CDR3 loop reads CASSQGPGVLSPLHF. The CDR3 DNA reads TGTGCCAGCAGCCAAGGACCAGGCGTACTTTCACCCCTCCACTTT.

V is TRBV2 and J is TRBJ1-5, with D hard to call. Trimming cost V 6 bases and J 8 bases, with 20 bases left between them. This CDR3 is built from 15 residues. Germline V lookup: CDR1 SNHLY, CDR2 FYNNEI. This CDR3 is CASSGRTDGREPQHF. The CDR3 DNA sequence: TGTGCCAGCAGCGGGAGGACCGATGGACGGGAGCCCCAGCATTTT.

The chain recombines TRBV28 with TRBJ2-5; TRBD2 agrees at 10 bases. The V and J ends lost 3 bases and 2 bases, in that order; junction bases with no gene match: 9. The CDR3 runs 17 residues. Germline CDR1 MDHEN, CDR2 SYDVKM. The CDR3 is CASSLGLARDSQETQYF. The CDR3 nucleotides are TGTGCCAGCAGTTTGGGACTAGCGAGGGACAGTCAAGAGACCCAGTACTTC.

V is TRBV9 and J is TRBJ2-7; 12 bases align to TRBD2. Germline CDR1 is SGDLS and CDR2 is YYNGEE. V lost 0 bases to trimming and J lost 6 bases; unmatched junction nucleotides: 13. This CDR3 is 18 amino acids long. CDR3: CASSVGLAGGPRSGEQYF. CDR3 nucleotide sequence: TGTGCCAGCAGCGTAGGGCTAGCGGGAGGGCCTAGATCTGGCGAGCAGTACTTC.

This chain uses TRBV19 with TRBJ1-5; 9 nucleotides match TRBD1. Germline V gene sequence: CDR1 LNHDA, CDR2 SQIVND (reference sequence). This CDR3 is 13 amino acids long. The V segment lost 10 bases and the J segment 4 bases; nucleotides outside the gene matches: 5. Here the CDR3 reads CATSDRGNQPQHF. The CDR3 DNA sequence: TGTGCCACTTCGGACAGGGGAAATCAGCCCCAGCATTTT.

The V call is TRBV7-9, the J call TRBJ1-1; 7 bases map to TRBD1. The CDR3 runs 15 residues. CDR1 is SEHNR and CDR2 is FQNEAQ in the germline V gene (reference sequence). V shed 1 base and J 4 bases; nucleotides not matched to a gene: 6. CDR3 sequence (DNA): TGTGCCAGCAGCTTAGTGACAGGGTCGGGCACTGAAGCTTTCTTT. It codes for CASSLVTGSGTEAFF.